A selection of T cell receptor beta chains follows, all from one sample in a study of cytomegalovirus exposure and HLA in healthy donors. Profiling relied on immunoSEQ multiplex PCR, and the TCRdb table lists in-frame clones only, not all of them. The data show under 200,000 clones, approximately 80% seen once. The material sequenced was PBMCs. The receptors shown here come from a young woman in good health and CMV-seropositive. Each CDR3 is given with its conserved first and last residue. The D gene is left open where the match is weak. Some rows mark clone size as missing; the rest say once, few, many or name a class of expanded clone.

V gene	D gene	J gene	clone size	CDR3 protein	CDR3 DNA
TRBV5-1	.	TRBJ1-1	.	CASSPGFTEAFF	TGCGCCAGCAGTCCAGGGTTCACTGAAGCTTTCTTT
TRBV2	TRBD2	TRBJ2-1	.	CASRAGGGSSYNEQFF	TGTGCCAGCAGGGCCGGGGGAGGGAGCTCCTACAATGAGCAGTTCTTC
TRBV10-3	.	TRBJ1-5	once	CAISDRGGQPQHF	TGTGCCATCAGTGACAGGGGCGGTCAGCCCCAGCATTTT
TRBV6-1	.	TRBJ2-2	.	CASSVGDSSTGELFF	TGTGCCAGCAGTGTCGGGGACTCGAGCACCGGGGAGCTGTTTTTT
TRBV15	TRBD2	TRBJ2-2	once	CATRAGTAGELFF	TGTGCCACCAGAGCGGGGACGGCCGGGGAGCTGTTTTTT
TRBV2	TRBD1	TRBJ1-1	.	CASSEPQGAVNTEAFF	TGTGCCAGCAGTGAACCCCAGGGGGCTGTGAACACTGAAGCTTTCTTT
TRBV5-6	.	TRBJ1-5	.	CASSGGTANQPQHF	TGTGCCAGCAGCGGGGGGACCGCCAATCAGCCCCAGCATTTT
TRBV14	.	TRBJ2-1	.	CASSVARSQFF	TGTGCCAGCAGCGTAGCGAGATCGCAGTTCTTC
TRBV18	TRBD1	TRBJ2-7	.	CASSYGQGTFWDF	TGTGCCAGCTCATATGGACAGGGAACCTTTTGGGACTTC
TRBV11-2	.	TRBJ2-1	.	CASSLELATRYNEQFF	TGTGCCAGCAGCTTAGAACTCGCCACCCGATACAATGAGCAGTTCTTC
TRBV4-1	TRBD1	TRBJ1-6	once	CASSNNRGLTYNSPLHF	TGCGCCAGCAGCAACAACAGGGGGCTGACTTATAATTCACCCCTCCACTTT
TRBV2	.	TRBJ2-1	once	CASSYDNEQFF	TGTGCCAGCAGCTACGACAATGAGCAGTTCTTC
TRBV12-5	.	TRBJ1-5	.	CASGLDPQSSNQPQHF	TGTGCTAGTGGTTTGGACCCGCAGTCTAGCAATCAGCCCCAGCATTTT
TRBV29-1	TRBD1	TRBJ2-7	.	CSVEFRSGTGIGWQYF	TGCAGCGTAGAATTCAGATCAGGGACAGGCATAGGGTGGCAGTACTTC
TRBV28	.	TRBJ2-2	.	CASRDGGRVELFF	TGTGCCAGCCGGGACGGAGGGCGGGTAGAGCTGTTTTTT
TRBV10-3	.	TRBJ1-2	.	CAISFGDTDGYTF	TGTGCCATCAGTTTCGGGGACACCGATGGCTACACCTTC
TRBV6-6	.	TRBJ2-3	few	CASSYPYRADTQYF	TGTGCCAGCAGTTACCCTTACAGGGCAGATACGCAGTATTTT
TRBV27	.	TRBJ1-5	.	CASRRTTGPQHF	TGTGCCAGCAGACGCACGACTGGGCCCCAGCATTTT
TRBV27	TRBD1	TRBJ2-7	.	CASTWTGAPSYEQYF	TGTGCCAGCACCTGGACAGGGGCCCCCTCCTACGAGCAGTACTTC
TRBV28	.	TRBJ1-1	.	CASSSGGFMNTEAFF	TGTGCCAGCAGTTCCGGAGGCTTTATGAACACTGAAGCTTTCTTT
TRBV7-2	TRBD1	TRBJ2-4	.	CATGQGLAKNIQYF	TGTGCCACCGGACAGGGACTAGCCAAAAACATTCAGTACTTC
TRBV28	.	TRBJ1-5	.	CASSLHRINQPQHF	TGTGCCAGCAGTCTTCACAGGATCAATCAGCCCCAGCATTTT
TRBV5-5	.	TRBJ1-1	.	CASSLYARGVEAFF	TGTGCCAGCAGCTTGTACGCCAGGGGAGTTGAAGCTTTCTTT
TRBV4-1	TRBD2	TRBJ2-1	.	CASSHPGLTWSYNEQFF	TGCGCCAGCAGCCATCCGGGACTAACTTGGAGCTACAATGAGCAGTTCTTC
TRBV9	.	TRBJ2-5	.	CASSGSGVETQYF	TGTGCCAGCAGCGGTAGCGGTGTAGAGACCCAGTACTTC
TRBV6-4	TRBD1	TRBJ2-2	once	CASSDGTGGTGELFF	TGTGCCAGCAGTGACGGGACAGGGGGTACCGGGGAGCTGTTTTTT
TRBV6-5	TRBD2	TRBJ2-1	.	CASSYRGGHQREQFF	TGTGCCAGCAGTTATCGGGGGGGACATCAGCGTGAGCAGTTCTTC
TRBV2	.	TRBJ2-5	.	CASRQQGGAGETQYF	TGTGCCAGCAGGCAACAAGGGGGCGCGGGGGAGACCCAGTACTTC
TRBV19	TRBD1	TRBJ2-1	few	CASSIEQGSYNEQFF	TGTGCCAGTAGTATTGAACAGGGGTCATACAATGAGCAGTTCTTC
TRBV11-2	.	TRBJ1-5	.	CASSPQVDQPQHF	TGTGCCAGCAGCCCCCAGGTAGATCAGCCCCAGCATTTT
TRBV5-6	.	TRBJ1-2	.	CASSLVSGQGNYGYTF	TGTGCCAGCAGCCTCGTCTCCGGGCAGGGTAACTATGGCTACACCTTC
TRBV9	TRBD2	TRBJ2-3	.	CASSVDGRSGGRTDTQYF	TGTGCCAGCAGCGTAGATGGTAGGAGCGGGGGGCGCACAGATACGCAGTATTTT
TRBV15	.	TRBJ2-2	once	CATSRDLSAGVFGELFF	TGTGCCACCAGCAGAGATCTTTCGGCAGGGGTGTTCGGGGAGCTGTTTTTT
TRBV5-1	TRBD1	TRBJ1-5	.	CASSQTGGRNQPQHF	TGCGCCAGCAGCCAAACAGGGGGCAGGAATCAGCCCCAGCATTTT
TRBV28	TRBD1	TRBJ1-1	.	CASSRRQGATEAFF	TGTGCCAGCAGCCGCCGACAGGGGGCCACTGAAGCTTTCTTT
TRBV7-2	TRBD1	TRBJ1-2	.	CASTDRAGYGYTF	TGTGCCAGCACCGACAGGGCGGGGTATGGCTACACCTTC